A selection of T cell receptor beta chains follows, all from one sample in a study of monozygotic twins with inflammatory bowel disease. Reanalyzing the 5' RACE reads, TCRdb keeps one entry per CDR3 protein, without DNA. The table lists 350,000 to 400,000 distinct CDR3 sequences, with 2% to 3% in the top ten. The sequenced material came from blood. These TCRs come from a human donor with ulcerative colitis or Crohn's disease, or a healthy co-twin of an affected twin (not recorded which). CDR3s include the opening cysteine and the closing phenylalanine or tryptophan. Each record gives: V gene, J gene, CDR3 protein.

v_gene: TRBV27; j_gene: TRBJ2-7; CDR3aa: CASSLSSLIYEQYF
v_gene: TRBV6-5; j_gene: TRBJ1-5; CDR3aa: CASSYARGQPQHF
v_gene: TRBV3-1; j_gene: TRBJ2-7; CDR3aa: CASSGPRVFPYEQYF
v_gene: TRBV5-1; j_gene: TRBJ2-1; CDR3aa: CASSVRTSGVSNKQFF
v_gene: TRBV3-1; j_gene: TRBJ2-7; CDR3aa: CASSQGGLAGGPYEQYF
v_gene: TRBV3-1; j_gene: TRBJ2-1; CDR3aa: CASSPIAGGSHNEQFF
v_gene: TRBV5-1; j_gene: TRBJ1-2; CDR3aa: CASSLRTGGADGYTF
v_gene: TRBV19; j_gene: TRBJ2-2; CDR3aa: CASSMARGSNTGELFF
v_gene: TRBV29-1; j_gene: TRBJ1-5; CDR3aa: CSVSTGQGQPQHF
v_gene: TRBV11-2; j_gene: TRBJ2-1; CDR3aa: CASSFTTGGSHNEQFF
v_gene: TRBV4-3; j_gene: TRBJ2-7; CDR3aa: CASSQDRIDGGSEQYF
v_gene: TRBV24-1; j_gene: TRBJ2-2; CDR3aa: CATSDAGVNTGELFF
v_gene: TRBV5-1; j_gene: TRBJ2-1; CDR3aa: CASSFPEPEQFF
v_gene: TRBV7-6; j_gene: TRBJ1-4; CDR3aa: CASSLKDRNEKLFF
v_gene: TRBV20-1; j_gene: TRBJ1-2; CDR3aa: CSARRQARYGYTF
v_gene: TRBV11-3; j_gene: TRBJ2-3; CDR3aa: CASSTYRAPDTQYF
v_gene: TRBV3-1; j_gene: TRBJ2-5; CDR3aa: CASSHDLRAGSRETQYF
v_gene: TRBV12-3/TRBV12-4; j_gene: TRBJ1-2; CDR3aa: CASSFGGGSGYTF
v_gene: TRBV7-2; j_gene: TRBJ1-5; CDR3aa: CASSLWTGVDQPQHF
v_gene: TRBV3-1; j_gene: TRBJ1-3; CDR3aa: CASSQVLSSGSGNTIYF
v_gene: TRBV4-1; j_gene: TRBJ2-7; CDR3aa: CASSQGGRGGSYEQYF
v_gene: TRBV28; j_gene: TRBJ2-1; CDR3aa: CASSLSLSVGNEQFF
v_gene: TRBV20-1; j_gene: TRBJ2-3; CDR3aa: CSASLIGGGDTDTQYF
v_gene: TRBV12-3/TRBV12-4; j_gene: TRBJ2-7; CDR3aa: CASSLLAYEQYF
v_gene: TRBV10-3; j_gene: TRBJ1-1; CDR3aa: CAISANRGRETEAFF
v_gene: TRBV9; j_gene: TRBJ2-2; CDR3aa: CASSQAPTTGELFF
v_gene: TRBV7-2; j_gene: TRBJ2-4; CDR3aa: CASSPWREAKNIQYF
v_gene: TRBV12-3/TRBV12-4; j_gene: TRBJ1-2; CDR3aa: CASSPRGYGTGFGYTF
v_gene: TRBV7-2; j_gene: TRBJ2-2; CDR3aa: CASSLVTVDTGELFF
v_gene: TRBV28; j_gene: TRBJ2-7; CDR3aa: CASSLIEGLGEQYF
v_gene: TRBV5-1; j_gene: TRBJ2-1; CDR3aa: CASSLTREQFF
v_gene: TRBV12-3/TRBV12-4; j_gene: TRBJ2-4; CDR3aa: CASTYNPGTGVIQYF
v_gene: TRBV7-9; j_gene: TRBJ2-7; CDR3aa: CASSLKVAHSIAHEQYF
v_gene: TRBV6-5; j_gene: TRBJ2-7; CDR3aa: CASRPGGSYEQYF